The entry below gives a single TCR beta chain sequence along with its context. Its antigen is not known. Trimming stripped 5 bases from V and 11 bases from J, with 15 bases between. There are 12 residues in the CDR3. CDR1 is SGHAT, CDR2 FQNNGV, per germline. The data belong to a study of T cell responses to AZD1222 COVID-19 vaccine. Looking at the study overall: Investigators merged groups given second doses at roughly 4 or roughly 12 weeks. Whole-study results and caveats: Most donors were white British and more were female, and clonal diversity was possibly underestimated. Spike-specific TCR breadth and depth rose after two AZD1222 doses.

TCRdb's table, derived via immunoSEQ multiplex PCR, lists solely in-frame clones and lacks some. The sample shows 130,000 to 150,000 clones, 85% to 95% of them seen only once. The TCR comes from an adult in good health. The V gene is TRBV11-2, the J gene TRBJ1-1, with D possibly matching TRBD1 (6 bases). The sequenced sample was peripheral blood, obtained on day 0 of AZD1222 vaccination. The CDR3, as DNA: TGTGCCAGCAGCCACAACAGGGAGCACGCTTTCTTT. Translating it yields CASSHNREHAFF.